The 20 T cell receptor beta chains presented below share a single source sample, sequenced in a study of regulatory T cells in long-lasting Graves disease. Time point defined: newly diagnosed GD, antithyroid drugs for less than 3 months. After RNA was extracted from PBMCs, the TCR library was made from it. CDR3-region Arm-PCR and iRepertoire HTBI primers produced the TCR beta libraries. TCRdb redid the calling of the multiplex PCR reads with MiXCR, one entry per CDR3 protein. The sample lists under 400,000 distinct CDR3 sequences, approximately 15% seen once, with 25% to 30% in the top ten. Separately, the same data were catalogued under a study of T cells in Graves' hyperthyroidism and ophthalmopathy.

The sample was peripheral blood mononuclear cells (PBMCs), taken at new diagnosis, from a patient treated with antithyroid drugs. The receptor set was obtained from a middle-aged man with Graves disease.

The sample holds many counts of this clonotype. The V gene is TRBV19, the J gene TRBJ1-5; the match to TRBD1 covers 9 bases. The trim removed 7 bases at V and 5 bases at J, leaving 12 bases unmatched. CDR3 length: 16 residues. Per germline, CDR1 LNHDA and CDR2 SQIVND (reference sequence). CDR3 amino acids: CASNLLATGGDQPQHF. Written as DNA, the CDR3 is TGTGCCAGTAATCTCCTGGCGACAGGGGGTGATCAGCCCCAGCATTTT. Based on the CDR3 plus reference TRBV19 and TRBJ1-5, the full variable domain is DGGITQSPKYLFRKEGQNVTLSCEQNLNHDAMYWYRQDPGQGLRLIYYSQIVNDFQKGDIAEGYSVSREKKESFPLTVTSAQKNPTAFYLCASNLLATGGDQPQHFGDGTRLSIL.

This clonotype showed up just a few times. The chain's CDR3 is CASSQEVPGTDTQYF. The CDR3 region has the DNA TGCGCCAGCAGCCAAGAAGTGCCAGGCACAGATACGCAGTATTTT. V and J are TRBV4-3 and TRBJ2-3, with D unclear. Germline assignment: CDR1 LGHNA and CDR2 YSLEER. The CDR3 covers 15 residues. V gave up 0 bases and J gave up 1 base, with 8 bases separating them.

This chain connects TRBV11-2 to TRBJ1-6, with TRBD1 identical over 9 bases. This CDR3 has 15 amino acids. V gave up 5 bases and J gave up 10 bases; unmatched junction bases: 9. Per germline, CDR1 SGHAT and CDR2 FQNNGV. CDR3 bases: TGTGCCAGCAGCATAAGGACAGGGGAAAACTCACCCCTCCACTTT. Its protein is CASSIRTGENSPLHF.

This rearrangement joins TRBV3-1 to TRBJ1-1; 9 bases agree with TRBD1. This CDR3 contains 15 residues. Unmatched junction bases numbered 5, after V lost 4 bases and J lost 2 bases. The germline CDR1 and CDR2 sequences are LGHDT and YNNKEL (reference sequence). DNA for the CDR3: TGTGCCAGCAGCCCCCGACAGGGGGATAACACTGAAGCTTTCTTT. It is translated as CASSPRQGDNTEAFF.

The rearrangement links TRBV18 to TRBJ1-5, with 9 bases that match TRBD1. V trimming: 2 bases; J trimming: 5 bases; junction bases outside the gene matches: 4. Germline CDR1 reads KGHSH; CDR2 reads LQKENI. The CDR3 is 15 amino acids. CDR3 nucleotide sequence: TGTGCCAGCTCACCAAACAGGGGGCGGGATCAGCCCCAGCATTTT. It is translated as CASSPNRGRDQPQHF.

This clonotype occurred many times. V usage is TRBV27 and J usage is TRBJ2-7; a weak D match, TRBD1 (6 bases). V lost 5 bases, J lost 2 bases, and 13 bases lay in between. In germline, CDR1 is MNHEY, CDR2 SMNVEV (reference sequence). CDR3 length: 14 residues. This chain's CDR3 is CASSVTGIAYEQYF. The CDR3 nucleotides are TGTGCCAGCAGTGTCACAGGGATTGCCTACGAGCAGTACTTC.

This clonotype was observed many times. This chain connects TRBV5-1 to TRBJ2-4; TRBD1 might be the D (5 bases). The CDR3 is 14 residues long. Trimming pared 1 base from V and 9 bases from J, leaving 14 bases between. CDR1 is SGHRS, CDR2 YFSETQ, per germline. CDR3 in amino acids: CASSLQGERAIQYF. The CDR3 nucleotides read TGCGCCAGCAGCTTGCAGGGTGAGAGAGCCATTCAGTACTTC.

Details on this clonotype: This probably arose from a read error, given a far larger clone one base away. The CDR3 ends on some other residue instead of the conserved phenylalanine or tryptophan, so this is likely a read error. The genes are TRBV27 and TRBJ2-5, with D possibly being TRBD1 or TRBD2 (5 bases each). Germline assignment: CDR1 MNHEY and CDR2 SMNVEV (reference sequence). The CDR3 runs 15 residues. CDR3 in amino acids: CATSEEGTAKETQYS. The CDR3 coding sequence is TGTGCCACCAGTGAGGAAGGGACGGCGAAAGAGACCCAGTACTCC.

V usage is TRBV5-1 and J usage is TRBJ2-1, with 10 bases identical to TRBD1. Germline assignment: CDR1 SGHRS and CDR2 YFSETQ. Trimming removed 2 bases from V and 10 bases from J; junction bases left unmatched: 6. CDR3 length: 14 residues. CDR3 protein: CASSFRGQGYEQFF. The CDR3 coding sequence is TGCGCCAGCAGCTTTAGGGGACAGGGGTACGAGCAGTTCTTC. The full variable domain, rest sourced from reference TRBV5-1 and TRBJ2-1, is KAGVTQTPRYLIKTRGQQVTLSCSPISGHRSVSWYQQTPGQGLQFLFEYFSETQRNKGNFPGRFSGRQFSNSRSEMNVSTLELGDSALYLCASSFRGQGYEQFFGPGTRLTVL.

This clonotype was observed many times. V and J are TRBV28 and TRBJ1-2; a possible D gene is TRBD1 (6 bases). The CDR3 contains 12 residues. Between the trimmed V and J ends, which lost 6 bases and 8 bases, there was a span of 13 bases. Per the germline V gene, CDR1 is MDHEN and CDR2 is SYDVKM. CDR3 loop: CASSLLRGGYTF. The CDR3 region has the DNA TGTGCCAGCAGCTTACTCAGGGGAGGCTACACCTTC.

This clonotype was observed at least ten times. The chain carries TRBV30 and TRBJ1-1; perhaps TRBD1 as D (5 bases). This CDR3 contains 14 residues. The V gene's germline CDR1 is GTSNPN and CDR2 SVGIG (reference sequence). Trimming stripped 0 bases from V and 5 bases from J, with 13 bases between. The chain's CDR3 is CAWSVLEGRTEAFF. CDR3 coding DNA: TGTGCCTGGAGTGTATTAGAGGGGCGGACTGAAGCTTTCTTT.

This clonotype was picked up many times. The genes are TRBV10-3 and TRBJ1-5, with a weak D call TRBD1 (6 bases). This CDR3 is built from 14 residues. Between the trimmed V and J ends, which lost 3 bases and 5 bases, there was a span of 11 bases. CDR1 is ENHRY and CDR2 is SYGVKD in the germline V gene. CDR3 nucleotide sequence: TGTGCCATCAGTGAAGGGGGTAGGTATCAGCCCCAGCATTTT. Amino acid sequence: CAISEGGRYQPQHF.

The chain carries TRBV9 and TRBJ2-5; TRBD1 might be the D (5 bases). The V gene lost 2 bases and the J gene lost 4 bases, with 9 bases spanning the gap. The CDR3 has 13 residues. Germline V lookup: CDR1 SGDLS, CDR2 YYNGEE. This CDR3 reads CASSVTVGETQYF. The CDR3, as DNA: TGTGCCAGCAGCGTGACAGTGGGAGAGACCCAGTACTTC.

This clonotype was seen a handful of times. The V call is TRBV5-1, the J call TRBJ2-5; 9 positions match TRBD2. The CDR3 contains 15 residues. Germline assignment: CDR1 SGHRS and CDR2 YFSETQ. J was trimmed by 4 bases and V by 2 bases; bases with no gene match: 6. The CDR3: CASSLARGGRETQYF. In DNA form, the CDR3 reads TGCGCCAGCAGCTTAGCGCGGGGGGGTCGAGAGACCCAGTACTTC.

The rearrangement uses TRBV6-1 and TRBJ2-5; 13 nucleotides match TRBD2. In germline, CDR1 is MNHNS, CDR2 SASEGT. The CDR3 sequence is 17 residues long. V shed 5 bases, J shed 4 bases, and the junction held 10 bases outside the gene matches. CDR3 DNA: TGTGCCAGCAGTACATACGGGACTAGCGGGATTTCAGAGACCCAGTACTTC. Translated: CASSTYGTSGISETQYF.

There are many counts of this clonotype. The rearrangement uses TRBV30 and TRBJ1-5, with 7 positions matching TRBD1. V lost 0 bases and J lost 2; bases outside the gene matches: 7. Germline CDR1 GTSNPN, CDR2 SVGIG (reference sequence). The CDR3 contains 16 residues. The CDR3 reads CAWSVLDRWGNQPQHF. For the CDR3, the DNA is TGTGCCTGGAGTGTACTGGACAGGTGGGGCAATCAGCCCCAGCATTTT.

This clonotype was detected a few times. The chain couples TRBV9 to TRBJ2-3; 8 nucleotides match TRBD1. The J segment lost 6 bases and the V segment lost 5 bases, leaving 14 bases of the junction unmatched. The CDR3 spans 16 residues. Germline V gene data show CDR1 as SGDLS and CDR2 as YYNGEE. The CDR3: CASSRGMTGVEDTQYF. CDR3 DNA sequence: TGTGCCAGCAGTCGCGGTATGACAGGGGTGGAGGATACGCAGTATTTT.

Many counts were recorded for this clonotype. The CDR3 spells CASSSRQGSPLHF. In DNA form, the CDR3 reads TGTGCCAGCAGTTCCCGACAGGGGTCACCCCTCCACTTT. The V call is TRBV12-3 or TRBV12-4, the J call TRBJ1-6, with 8 bases that match TRBD1. The CDR3 contains 13 residues. V gave up 4 bases and J gave up 10 bases; unmatched junction bases: 3.

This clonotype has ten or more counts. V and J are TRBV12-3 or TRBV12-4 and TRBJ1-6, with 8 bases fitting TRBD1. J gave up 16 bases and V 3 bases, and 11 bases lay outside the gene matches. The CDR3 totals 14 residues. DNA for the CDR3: TGTGCCAGCAGTTTGGACAGGGTTGGCCTAGCTCTCCACTTT. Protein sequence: CASSLDRVGLALHF.

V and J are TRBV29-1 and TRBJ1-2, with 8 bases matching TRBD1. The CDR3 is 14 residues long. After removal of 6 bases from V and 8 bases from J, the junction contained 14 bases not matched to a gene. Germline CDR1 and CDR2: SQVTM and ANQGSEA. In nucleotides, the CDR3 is TGCAGCGTCGACCCCGGGACAGGCTACGGGGGCTACACCTTC. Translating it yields CSVDPGTGYGGYTF.